This T cell receptor (beta chain) appears in the sequencing data of a study of technical replicates of blood from a handful of donors. The table came from immunoSEQ multiplex PCR; TCRdb's copy has only in-frame clones and leaves some out. The table lists roughly 79,000 clones, 91% of them singletons. This clone was picked up one time. The ends were cut back, 2 bases at V and 2 bases at J, with 6 bases in the middle. Germline V lookup: CDR1 SEHNR, CDR2 FQNEAQ (reference sequence). This CDR3 spans 14 amino acids. The sequencing input was T cells isolated from PBMCs. This chain connects TRBV7-9 to TRBJ1-4; the D is unclear. This TCR derives from a human donor in good health. Some clones in this sample may be carry-over from other donors' samples. In nucleotides, the CDR3 is TGTGCCAGCAGCTTATCCACTACTAATGAAAAACTGTTTTTT. This encodes CASSLSTTNEKLFF.